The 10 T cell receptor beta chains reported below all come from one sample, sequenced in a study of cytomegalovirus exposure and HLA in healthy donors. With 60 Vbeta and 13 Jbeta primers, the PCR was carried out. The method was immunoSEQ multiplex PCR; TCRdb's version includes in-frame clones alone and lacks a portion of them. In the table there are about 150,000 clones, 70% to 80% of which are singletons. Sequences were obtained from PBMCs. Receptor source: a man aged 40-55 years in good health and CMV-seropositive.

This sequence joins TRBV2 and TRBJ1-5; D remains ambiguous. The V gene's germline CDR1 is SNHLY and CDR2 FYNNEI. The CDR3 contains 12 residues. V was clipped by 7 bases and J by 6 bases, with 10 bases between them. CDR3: CASTFGIQPQHF. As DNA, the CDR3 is TGTGCCAGCACATTCGGTATTCAGCCCCAGCATTTT.

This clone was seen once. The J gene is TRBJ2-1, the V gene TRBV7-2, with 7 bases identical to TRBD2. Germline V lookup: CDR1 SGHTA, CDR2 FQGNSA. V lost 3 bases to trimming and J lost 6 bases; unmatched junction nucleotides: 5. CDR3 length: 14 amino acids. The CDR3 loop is CASSLTSPTNEQFF. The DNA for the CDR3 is TGTGCCAGCAGCTTGACTAGCCCTACCAATGAGCAGTTCTTC.

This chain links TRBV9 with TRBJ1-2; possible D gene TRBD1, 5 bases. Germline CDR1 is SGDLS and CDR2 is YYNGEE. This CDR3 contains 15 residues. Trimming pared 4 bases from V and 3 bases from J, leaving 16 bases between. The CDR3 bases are TGTGCCAGCAGCCTTAGTGGGGCGCCAGACTATGGCTACACCTTC. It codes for CASSLSGAPDYGYTF.

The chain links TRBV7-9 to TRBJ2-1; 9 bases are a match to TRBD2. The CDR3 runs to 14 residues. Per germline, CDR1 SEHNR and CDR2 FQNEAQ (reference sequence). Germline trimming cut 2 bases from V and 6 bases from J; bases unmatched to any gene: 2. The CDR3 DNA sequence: TGTGCCAGCAGCTTACTAGCGGGGAGCAATGAGCAGTTCTTC. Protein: CASSLLAGSNEQFF.

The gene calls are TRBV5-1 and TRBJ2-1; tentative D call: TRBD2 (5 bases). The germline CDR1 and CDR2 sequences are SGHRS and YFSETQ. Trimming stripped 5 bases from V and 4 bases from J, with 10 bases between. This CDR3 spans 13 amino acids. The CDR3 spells CASSSGGYNEQFF. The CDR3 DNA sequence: TGCGCCAGCAGTTCGGGCGGGTACAATGAGCAGTTCTTC.

In nucleotides, the CDR3 is TGTGCCAGCAGCGTAGCGGGACTAGCGGGACTCACCGGGGAGCTGTTTTTT. The encoded protein is CASSVAGLAGLTGELFF. V is TRBV9 and J is TRBJ2-2; the match to TRBD2 covers 13 bases. The junction had 3 bases not matched to a gene; V was cut back by 0 bases and J by 4 bases. This CDR3 contains 17 residues. Germline V gene sequence: CDR1 SGDLS, CDR2 YYNGEE.

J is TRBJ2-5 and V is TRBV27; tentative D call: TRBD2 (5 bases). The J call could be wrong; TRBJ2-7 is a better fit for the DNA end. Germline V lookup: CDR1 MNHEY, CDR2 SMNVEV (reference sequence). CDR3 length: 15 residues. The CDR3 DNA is TGTGCCAGCACTTTTGGGAGCTTCATGGGCTACGAGCAGTACTTC. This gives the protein CASTFGSFMGYEQYF.

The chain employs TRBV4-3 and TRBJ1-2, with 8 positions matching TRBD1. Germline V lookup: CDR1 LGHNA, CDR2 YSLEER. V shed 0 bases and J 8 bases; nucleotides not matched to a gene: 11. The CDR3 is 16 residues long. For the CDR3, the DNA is TGCGCCAGCAGCCAAGAGCCAGGGGGCGAGTTTAGCGGCTACACCTTC. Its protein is CASSQEPGGEFSGYTF.

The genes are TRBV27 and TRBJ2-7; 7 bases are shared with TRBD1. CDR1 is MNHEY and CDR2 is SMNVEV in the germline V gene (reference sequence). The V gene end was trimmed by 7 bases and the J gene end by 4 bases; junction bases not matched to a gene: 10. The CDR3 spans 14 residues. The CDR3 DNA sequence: TGTGCCAGCAAGGACAGGTGGGGGATATACGAGCAGTACTTC. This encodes CASKDRWGIYEQYF.

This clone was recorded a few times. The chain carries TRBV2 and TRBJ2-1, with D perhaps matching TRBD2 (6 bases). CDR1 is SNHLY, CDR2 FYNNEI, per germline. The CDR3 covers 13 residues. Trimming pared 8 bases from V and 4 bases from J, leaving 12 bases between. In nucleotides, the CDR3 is TGTGCCAGCGGGGCGGGGACTTACAATGAGCAGTTCTTC. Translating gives CASGAGTYNEQFF.